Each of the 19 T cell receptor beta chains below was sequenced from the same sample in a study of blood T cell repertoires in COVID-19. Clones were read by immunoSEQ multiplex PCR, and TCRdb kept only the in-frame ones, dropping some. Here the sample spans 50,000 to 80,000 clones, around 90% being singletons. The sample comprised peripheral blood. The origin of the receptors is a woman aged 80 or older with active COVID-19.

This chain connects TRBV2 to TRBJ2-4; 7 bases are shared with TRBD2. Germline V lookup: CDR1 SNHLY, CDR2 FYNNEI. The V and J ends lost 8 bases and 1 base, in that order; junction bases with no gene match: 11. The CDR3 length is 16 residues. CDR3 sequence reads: CASQGGRVLAKNIQYF. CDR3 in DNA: TGTGCCAGCCAGGGTGGGAGGGTACTTGCCAAAAACATTCAGTACTTC. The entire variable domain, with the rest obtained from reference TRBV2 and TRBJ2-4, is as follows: EPEVTQTPSHQVTQMGQEVILRCVPISNHLYFYWYRQILGQKVEFLVSFYNNEISEKSEIFDDQFSVERPDGSNFTLKIRSTKLEDSAMYFCASQGGRVLAKNIQYFGAGTRLSVL.

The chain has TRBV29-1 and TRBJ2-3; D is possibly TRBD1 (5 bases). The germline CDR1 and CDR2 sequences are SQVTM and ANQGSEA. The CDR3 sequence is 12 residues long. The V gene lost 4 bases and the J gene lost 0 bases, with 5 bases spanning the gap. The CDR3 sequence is CSVGQSTDTQYF. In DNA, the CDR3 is TGCAGCGTTGGACAGAGCACAGATACGCAGTATTTT.

CDR3 region: CASSPKTGSSYEQYV. In DNA form, the CDR3 reads TGTGCCAGCAGCCCCAAGACAGGGAGCTCCTACGAGCAGTACGTC. The chain carries TRBV7-2 and TRBJ2-7, with TRBD1 matching 7 bases. Germline CDR1 SGHTA, CDR2 FQGNSA. V was pared by 5 bases and J by 0 bases, with 7 bases of the junction left unmatched. The CDR3 length is 15 residues.

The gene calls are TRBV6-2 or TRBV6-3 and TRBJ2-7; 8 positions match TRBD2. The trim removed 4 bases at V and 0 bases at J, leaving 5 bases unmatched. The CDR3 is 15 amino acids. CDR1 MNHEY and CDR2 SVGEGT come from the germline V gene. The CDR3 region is CASSLVAGSSYEQYV. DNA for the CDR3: TGTGCCAGCAGTTTGGTAGCGGGGAGCTCCTACGAGCAGTACGTC.

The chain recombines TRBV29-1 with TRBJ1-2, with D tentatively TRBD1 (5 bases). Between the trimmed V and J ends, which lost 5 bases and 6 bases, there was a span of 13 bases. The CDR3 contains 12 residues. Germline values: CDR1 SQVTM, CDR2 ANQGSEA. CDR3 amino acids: CSVTEFRDGYTF. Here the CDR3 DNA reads TGCAGCGTTACGGAGTTCAGGGATGGCTACACCTTC.

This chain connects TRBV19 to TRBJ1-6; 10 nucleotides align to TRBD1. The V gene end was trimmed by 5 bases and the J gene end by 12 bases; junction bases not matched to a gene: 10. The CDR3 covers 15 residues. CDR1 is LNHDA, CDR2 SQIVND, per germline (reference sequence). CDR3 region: CASSQRRTGGGPLHF. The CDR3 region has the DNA TGTGCCAGTAGTCAGCGACGGACAGGGGGTGGACCCCTCCACTTT.

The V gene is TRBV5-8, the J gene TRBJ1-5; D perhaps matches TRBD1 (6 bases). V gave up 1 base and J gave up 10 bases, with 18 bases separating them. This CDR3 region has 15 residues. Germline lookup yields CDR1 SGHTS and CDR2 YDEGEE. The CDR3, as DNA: TGTGCCAGCAGCTTGCAGGGGCACGAACGGGACCCCCAGCATTTT. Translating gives CASSLQGHERDPQHF.

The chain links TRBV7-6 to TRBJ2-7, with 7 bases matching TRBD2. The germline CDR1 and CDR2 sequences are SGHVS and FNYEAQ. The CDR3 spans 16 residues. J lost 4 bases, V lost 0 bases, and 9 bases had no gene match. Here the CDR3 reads CASSLAGGEGPYEQYF. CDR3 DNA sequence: TGTGCCAGCAGCTTAGCTGGGGGGGAGGGCCCGTACGAGCAGTACTTC.

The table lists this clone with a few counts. Here the CDR3 reads CASNLGQTGNTIYF. Here the CDR3 DNA reads TGTGCCAGCAACCTGGGACAGACTGGAAACACCATATATTTT. The chain joins TRBV7-2 to TRBJ1-3; TRBD1 agrees at 7 bases. The V and J ends lost 7 bases and 2 bases, in that order; junction bases with no gene match: 5. Germline assignment: CDR1 SGHTA and CDR2 FQGNSA. CDR3 length: 14 amino acids.

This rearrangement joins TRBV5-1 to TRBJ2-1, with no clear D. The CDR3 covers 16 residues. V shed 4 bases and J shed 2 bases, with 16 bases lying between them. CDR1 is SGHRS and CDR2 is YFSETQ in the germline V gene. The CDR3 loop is CASSPRSSPAYNEQFF. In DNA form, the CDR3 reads TGCGCCAGCAGCCCGCGATCGTCGCCGGCCTACAATGAGCAGTTCTTC.

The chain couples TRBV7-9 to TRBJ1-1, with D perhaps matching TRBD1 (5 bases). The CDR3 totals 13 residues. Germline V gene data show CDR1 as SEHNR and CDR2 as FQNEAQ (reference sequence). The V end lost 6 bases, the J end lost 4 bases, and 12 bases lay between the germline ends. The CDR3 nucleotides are TGTGCCAGCAGGGTGCAGGGCGGCACTGAAGCTTTCTTT. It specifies CASRVQGGTEAFF.

The CDR3 reads CASSRQADFQETQYF. CDR3 nucleotides: TGCGCCAGCAGCCGCCAAGCAGACTTCCAAGAGACCCAGTACTTC. The chain is built from TRBV4-1 and TRBJ2-5; no clear D. V lost 4 bases to trimming and J lost 1 base, with 13 bases between them. Germline CDR1 MGHRA, CDR2 YSYEKL. The CDR3 is 15 amino acids.

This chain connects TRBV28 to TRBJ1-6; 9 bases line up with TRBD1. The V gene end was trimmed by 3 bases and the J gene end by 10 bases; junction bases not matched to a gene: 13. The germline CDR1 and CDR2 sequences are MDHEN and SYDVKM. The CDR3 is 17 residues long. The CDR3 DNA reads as TGTGCCAGCAGTTTTCCCGCTCCGGGACAGGGCGGATCACCCCTCCACTTT. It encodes CASSFPAPGQGGSPLHF.

The CDR3 DNA is TGTGCCAGCTCACCCGGACTAGCGGGAATTGGCGAGCAGTACTTC. As protein: CASSPGLAGIGEQYF. The gene calls are TRBV18 and TRBJ2-7; the match to TRBD2 covers 12 bases. Unmatched junction bases numbered 6, after V lost 3 bases and J lost 6 bases. Germline-derived CDR1 and CDR2 are KGHSH and LQKENI. This CDR3 contains 15 residues.

The CDR3 DNA is TGTGCCAGCAGCTTAGGCACACGCAATCAGCCCCAGCATTTT. Translation gives CASSLGTRNQPQHF. This sequence joins TRBV11-2 and TRBJ1-5; D ambiguous. Trimming took 1 base from V and 2 from J, leaving 6 bases between them. The CDR3 sequence is 14 residues long. The V gene's germline CDR1 is SGHAT and CDR2 FQNNGV.

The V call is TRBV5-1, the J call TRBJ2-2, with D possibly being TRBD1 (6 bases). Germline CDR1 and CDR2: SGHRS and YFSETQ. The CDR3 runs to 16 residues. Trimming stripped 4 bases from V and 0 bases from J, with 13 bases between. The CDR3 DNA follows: TGCGCCAGCAGCCCCCGACAGGATTCGAACACCGGGGAGCTGTTTTTT. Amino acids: CASSPRQDSNTGELFF. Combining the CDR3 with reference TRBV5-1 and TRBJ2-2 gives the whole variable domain KAGVTQTPRYLIKTRGQQVTLSCSPISGHRSVSWYQQTPGQGLQFLFEYFSETQRNKGNFPGRFSGRQFSNSRSEMNVSTLELGDSALYLCASSPRQDSNTGELFFGEGSRLTVL.

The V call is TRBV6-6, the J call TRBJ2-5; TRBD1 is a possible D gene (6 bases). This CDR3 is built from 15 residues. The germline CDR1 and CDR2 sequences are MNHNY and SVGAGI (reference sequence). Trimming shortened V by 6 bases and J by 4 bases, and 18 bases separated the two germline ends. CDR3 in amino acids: CASRKQGDLGETQYF. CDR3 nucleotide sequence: TGTGCCAGCAGAAAACAGGGAGACCTTGGAGAGACCCAGTACTTC.

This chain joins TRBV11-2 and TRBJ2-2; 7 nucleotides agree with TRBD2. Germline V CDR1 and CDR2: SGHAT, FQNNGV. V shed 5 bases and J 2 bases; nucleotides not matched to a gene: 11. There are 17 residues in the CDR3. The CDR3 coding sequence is TGTGCCAGCAGCCGAGAGCGACTAGCTATTAACACCGGGGAGCTGTTTTTT. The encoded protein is CASSRERLAINTGELFF.

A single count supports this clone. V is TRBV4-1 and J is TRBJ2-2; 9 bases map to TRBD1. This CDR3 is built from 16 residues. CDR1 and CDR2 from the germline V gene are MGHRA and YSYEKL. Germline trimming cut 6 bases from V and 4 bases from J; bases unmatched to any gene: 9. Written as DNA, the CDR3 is TGCGCCAGCAGTAGAACCCGGGACAGGGTCACCGGGGAGCTGTTTTTT. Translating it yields CASSRTRDRVTGELFF.